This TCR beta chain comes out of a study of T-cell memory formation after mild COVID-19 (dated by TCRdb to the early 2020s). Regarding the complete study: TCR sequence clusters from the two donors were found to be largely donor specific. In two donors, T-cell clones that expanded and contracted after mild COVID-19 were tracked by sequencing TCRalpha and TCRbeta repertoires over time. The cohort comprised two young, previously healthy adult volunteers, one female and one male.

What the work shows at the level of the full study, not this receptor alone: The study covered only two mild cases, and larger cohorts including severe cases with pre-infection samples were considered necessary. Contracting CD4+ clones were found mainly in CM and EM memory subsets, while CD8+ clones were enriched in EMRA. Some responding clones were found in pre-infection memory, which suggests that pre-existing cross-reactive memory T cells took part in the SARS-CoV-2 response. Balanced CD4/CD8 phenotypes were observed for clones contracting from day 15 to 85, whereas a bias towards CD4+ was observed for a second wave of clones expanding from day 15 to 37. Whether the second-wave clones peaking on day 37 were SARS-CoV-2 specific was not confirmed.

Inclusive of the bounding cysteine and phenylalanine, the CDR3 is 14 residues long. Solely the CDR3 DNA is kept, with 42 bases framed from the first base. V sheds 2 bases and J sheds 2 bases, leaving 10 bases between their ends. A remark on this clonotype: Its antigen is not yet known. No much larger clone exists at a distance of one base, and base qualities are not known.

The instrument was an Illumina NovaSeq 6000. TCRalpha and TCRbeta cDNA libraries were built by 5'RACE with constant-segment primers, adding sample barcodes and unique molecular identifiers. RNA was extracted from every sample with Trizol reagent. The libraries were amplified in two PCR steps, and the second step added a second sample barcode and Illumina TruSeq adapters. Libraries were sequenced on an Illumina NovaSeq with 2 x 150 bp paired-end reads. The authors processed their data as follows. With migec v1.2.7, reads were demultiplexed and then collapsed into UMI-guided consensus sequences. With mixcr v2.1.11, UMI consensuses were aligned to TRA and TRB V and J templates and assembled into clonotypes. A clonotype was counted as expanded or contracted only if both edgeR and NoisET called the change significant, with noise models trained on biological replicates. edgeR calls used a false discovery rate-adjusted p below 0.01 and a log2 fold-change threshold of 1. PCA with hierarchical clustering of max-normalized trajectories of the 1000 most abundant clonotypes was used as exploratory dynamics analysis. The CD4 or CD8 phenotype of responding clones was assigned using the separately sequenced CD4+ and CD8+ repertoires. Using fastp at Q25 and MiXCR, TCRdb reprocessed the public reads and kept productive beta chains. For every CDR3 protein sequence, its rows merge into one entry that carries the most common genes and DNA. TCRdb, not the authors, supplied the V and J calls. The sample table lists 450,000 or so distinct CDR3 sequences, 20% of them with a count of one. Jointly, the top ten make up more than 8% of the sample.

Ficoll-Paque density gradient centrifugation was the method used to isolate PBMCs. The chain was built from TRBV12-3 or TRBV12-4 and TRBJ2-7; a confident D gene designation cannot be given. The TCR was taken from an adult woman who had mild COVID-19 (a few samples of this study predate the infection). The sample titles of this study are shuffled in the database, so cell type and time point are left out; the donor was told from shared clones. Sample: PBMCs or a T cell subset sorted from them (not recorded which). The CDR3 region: CASSLSHGAYEQYF. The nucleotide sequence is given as TGTGCCAGCAGTTTAAGCCACGGAGCCTACGAGCAGTACTTC.